The 31 T cell receptor beta chains below come from one sample, sequenced in a study of T cell clonality in common variable immunodeficiency. Overall study results and limits: Common variable immunodeficiency TCR beta sequences reportedly had fewer deletions and N-nucleotide insertions.

Their specific antigens are unknown. This table comes from immunoSEQ multiplex PCR, and its TCRdb copy is limited to in-frame clones, with some not included. This repertoire lists around 24,000 clones without singletons; about a quarter sits in the top ten. Specimen: peripheral blood mononuclear cells. Every receptor here comes from a human donor with common variable immunodeficiency.

This clone has a count of ten or more. The read is 3 residues too short to cover the CDR3 end, so that end is filled in from the germline J gene. V and J are TRBV30 and TRBJ1-1; D is uncertain. The V end lost 0 bases, the J end lost 1 base, and 9 bases lay between the germline ends. Germline V gene data show CDR1 as GTSNPN and CDR2 as SVGIG (reference sequence). The CDR3 consists of 14 residues. CDR3 DNA, as far as it was read: TGTGCCTGGAGTGTCCTTTACGGGAACACTGAA. This encodes CAWSVLYGNTE. The whole CDR3 protein reads CAWSVLYGNTEAFF.

This clone came up many times. The read terminates 3 residues before the CDR3 end, so the remaining end is supplied by the germline J gene. This chain connects TRBV6-4 to TRBJ1-4; TRBD1 aligns across 7 bases. CDR3 length equals 13 residues. V was pared by 9 bases and J by 5 bases, with 6 bases of the junction left unmatched. The germline CDR1 and CDR2 sequences are MRHNA and SNTAGT. The CDR3 reads CASGDRKNEKLFF. The part of the CDR3 DNA that was read is TGTGCCAGTGGGGACAGAAAAAATGAAAAA.

This clone was recorded a few times. The read gets to within 3 residues of the CDR3 end, and the germline J gene fills in the rest. The rearrangement joins TRBV20-1 to TRBJ1-2; 7 nucleotides match TRBD1. The J segment lost 1 base and the V segment lost 0 bases, leaving 17 bases of the junction unmatched. This CDR3 has 19 residues. Germline values: CDR1 DFQATT, CDR2 SNEGSKA (reference sequence). CDR3 DNA, as far as it was read: TGCAGTGCTAGAGATCTATGGGGAAGGGGGCAAAGTATTAACTATGGC. This sequence encodes CSARDLWGRGQSINYG. The full CDR3 sequence reads CSARDLWGRGQSINYGYTF.

On this clone itself: Sequencing ends 3 residues short of the CDR3 end; the germline J gene provides the rest. The chain uses TRBV7-9 and TRBJ1-2; 10 nucleotides align to TRBD1. The V gene's germline CDR1 is SEHNR and CDR2 FQNEAQ (reference sequence). The CDR3 is made up of 15 amino acids. The CDR3 spells CASSKPGQGSVGYTF. CDR3 bases read: TGTGCCAGCAGCAAACCGGGACAGGGGAGTGTAGGC.

This clone has ten or more counts. CDR3 bases read: TGTGCCAGCTCACCAACTGGACAGAACACTGAA. Its protein product is CASSPTGQNTE. The whole CDR3 protein is CASSPTGQNTEAFF. The gene calls are TRBV18 and TRBJ1-1, with a tentative D call TRBD1 (5 bases). Sequencing ends 3 residues short of the CDR3 end; the germline J gene provides the rest. Germline V gene lookup returns CDR1 KGHSH and CDR2 LQKENI. The CDR3 is 14 amino acids. Between the trimmed V and J ends, which lost 2 bases and 1 base, there was a span of 8 bases.

This clone was seen ten or more times. Sequencing ends 3 residues short of the CDR3 end; the germline J gene provides the rest. The chain combines TRBV6-1 with TRBJ2-6; D not certain. The V and J ends lost 2 bases and 1 base respectively, with 3 bases between them. The CDR3 runs to 14 residues. CDR1 is MNHNS and CDR2 is SASEGT in the germline V gene. The covered CDR3 bases are TGTGCCAGCAGTGAACTATCTGGGGCCAACGTC. Amino acid sequence: CASSELSGANV. The entire CDR3 sequence reads CASSELSGANVLTF.

This clone was counted many times. The sequenced fragment ends 3 residues before the CDR3 boundary, so the rest is inferred from the germline J gene. The chain uses TRBV7-2 and TRBJ2-2; D may be TRBD2 (6 bases). The V gene lost 0 bases and the J gene lost 0 bases, with 8 bases spanning the gap. The germline V gene encodes CDR1 SGHTA and CDR2 FQGNSA. This CDR3 spans 16 amino acids. The sequenced CDR3 bases are TGTGCCAGCAGCTTAGCGGGGGGATCGAACACCGGGGAG. Translated: CASSLAGGSNTGE. The full CDR3 protein is CASSLAGGSNTGELFF.

Ten or more counts support this clone. The read ends 3 residues early relative to the CDR3; the germline J gene fills the gap. This chain uses TRBV5-4 with TRBJ2-3, with unresolved D. The CDR3 consists of 12 residues. CDR1 is SGHNT, CDR2 YYREEE, per germline (reference sequence). The V gene lost 2 bases and the J gene lost 3 bases, with 4 bases spanning the gap. The CDR3 sequence is CASSFQTDTQYF. CDR3 DNA, as far as it was read: TGTGCCAGCAGCTTTCAAACAGATACG.

In its sample, this clone was seen many times. The read terminates 3 residues ahead of where the CDR3 ends, so the germline J gene completes it. This sequence joins TRBV6-1 and TRBJ1-4; D might be TRBD1 (5 bases). The CDR3 is made up of 15 amino acids. Trimming took 3 bases from V and 2 from J, leaving 10 bases between them. Germline V gives CDR1 MNHNS, CDR2 SASEGT. This CDR3 is CASSEVRGTNEKLFF. Partial CDR3 DNA: TGTGCCAGCAGTGAGGTCCGGGGGACTAATGAAAAA.

In this sample, this clone turned up many times. The CDR3 goes on 3 residues after the read ends, and that part is filled in from the germline J gene. This chain connects TRBV30 to TRBJ1-1, with 8 bases identical to TRBD1. Germline V gene lookup returns CDR1 GTSNPN and CDR2 SVGIG (reference sequence). The CDR3 sequence is 14 residues long. V lost 3 bases to trimming and J lost 1 base; unmatched junction nucleotides: 4. Partial CDR3 DNA: TGTGCCTGGAGCGCCAGGGGGCGGAACACTGAA. Amino acids: CAWSARGRNTE. Given in full, the CDR3 is CAWSARGRNTEAFF.

The covered CDR3 bases are TGTGCCAGCAGTTACCCCGGACTCGGGGGCAATCAGCCC. This sequence encodes CASSYPGLGGNQP. In full, the CDR3 reads CASSYPGLGGNQPQHF. The chain uses TRBV6-2 or TRBV6-3 and TRBJ1-5; D ambiguous. The sequenced fragment ends 3 residues before the CDR3 boundary, so the rest is inferred from the germline J gene. V lost 2 bases and J lost 2, with 13 bases in between. The CDR3 consists of 16 residues. The germline V gene has CDR1 MNHEY and CDR2 SVGEGT.

This clone has only a few counts. The CDR3 end is not reached by the read, which stops 3 residues before it; the germline J gene fills it in. J is TRBJ2-7 and V is TRBV23-1; D is possibly TRBD1 (6 bases). TRBV23-1 is flagged as an ORF with uncertain function. V lost 4 bases and J lost 1, with 20 bases in between. This CDR3 has 17 residues. The CDR3 sequence is CASSLSFRDNHSYEQYF. CDR3 DNA (partial): TGCGCCAGCAGTCTCTCATTCCGGGACAATCATTCCTACGAG.

Ten or more counts support this clone. The read terminates 3 residues ahead of where the CDR3 ends, so the germline J gene completes it. The chain recombines TRBV20-1 with TRBJ2-3, with D possibly being TRBD2 (6 bases). V was shortened by 4 bases and J by 1 base, with 15 bases between the two germline ends. CDR3 length: 15 amino acids. Germline assignment: CDR1 DFQATT and CDR2 SNEGSKA (reference sequence). CDR3 sequence: CSATLAVAGTDTQYF. Incomplete CDR3 DNA: TGCAGTGCTACACTAGCCGTAGCGGGCACAGATACG.

This clone was seen ten or more times. The DNA ends 3 residues before the CDR3 does, and the rest of the CDR3 is filled in from the germline J gene. V is TRBV5-1 and J is TRBJ2-7; the D gene could be TRBD1 or TRBD2 (5 bases each). This CDR3 contains 15 residues. Per the germline V gene, CDR1 is SGHRS and CDR2 is YFSETQ. V was shortened by 0 bases and J by 2 bases, with 12 bases between the two germline ends. This chain's CDR3 is CASSLGAGSPYEQYF. The part of the CDR3 DNA that was read is TGCGCCAGCAGCTTGGGGGCAGGGAGTCCCTACGAG.

This clone has at least ten counts. The read ends 3 residues before the CDR3 terminus; that terminus is restored from the germline J gene. The chain links TRBV20-1 to TRBJ2-7; the match to TRBD2 covers 12 bases. Germline V gene sequence: CDR1 DFQATT, CDR2 SNEGSKA (reference sequence). V was pared by 1 base and J by 0 bases, with 10 bases of the junction left unmatched. The CDR3 is 18 amino acids. CDR3 DNA, as far as it was read: TGCAGTGCTAGAGTTAAAACTAGCGGGGGGCCCAGCTCCTACGAG. The encoded protein is CSARVKTSGGPSSYE. The full CDR3 sequence reads CSARVKTSGGPSSYEQYF.

The sample holds many counts of this clone. The read terminates 3 residues ahead of where the CDR3 ends, so the germline J gene completes it. V usage is TRBV6-2 or TRBV6-3 and J usage is TRBJ2-7; D remains ambiguous. V lost 1 base, J lost 3 bases, and 4 bases lay in between. CDR1 is MNHEY and CDR2 is SVGEGT in the germline V gene. This CDR3 contains 12 residues. CDR3 region: CASSYYGYEQYF. The covered CDR3 bases are TGTGCCAGCAGTTACTACGGCTACGAG.

Turning to this clone: The read ends 3 residues early relative to the CDR3; the germline J gene fills the gap. The V call is TRBV6-2 or TRBV6-3, the J call TRBJ2-3; a possible D gene is TRBD2 (5 bases). Germline CDR1 reads MNHEY; CDR2 reads SVGEGT. This CDR3 has 16 residues. The ends were cut back, 1 base at V and 4 bases at J, with 15 bases in the middle. CDR3 amino acids: CASSYYSLASADTQYF. The CDR3 DNA, read in part, is TGTGCCAGCAGTTACTATTCGCTAGCTTCCGCAGATACG.

This clone was seen ten or more times. The read ends 3 residues early relative to the CDR3; the germline J gene fills the gap. This chain joins TRBV7-3 and TRBJ1-1; the D gene is possibly TRBD1 (5 bases). The V end lost 2 bases, the J end lost 4 bases, and 11 bases lay between the germline ends. Germline V gives CDR1 SGHTA, CDR2 FQGTGA. CDR3 length: 14 residues. The DNA read from the CDR3 is TGTGCCAGCAGCTTACAGGGTGAGGGCACTGAA. Amino acids: CASSLQGEGTE. The CDR3 as a whole reads CASSLQGEGTEAFF.

This clone was observed many times. The read terminates 3 residues before the CDR3 end, so the remaining end is supplied by the germline J gene. The chain combines TRBV18 with TRBJ1-1; TRBD1 might be the D (5 bases). CDR3 length: 13 residues. Trimming took 6 bases from V and 4 from J, leaving 12 bases between them. Looked up from germline, CDR1 is KGHSH and CDR2 is LQKENI. CDR3 residues: CASSGGVATEAFF. The part of the CDR3 DNA that was read is TGTGCCAGCTCGGGGGGGGTGGCCACTGAA.

This clone qualifies as hyperexpanded. The missing CDR3 end, 3 residues past where the read stops, is filled in from the germline J gene. The V gene is TRBV15, the J gene TRBJ1-2, with D maybe TRBD1 (5 bases). Germline CDR1 and CDR2: LNHNV and YYDKDF (reference sequence). V shed 0 bases and J shed 6 bases, with 17 bases lying between them. The CDR3 has 16 amino acids. The part of the CDR3 DNA that was read is TGTGCCACCAGCAGAGATCGCGGGGGACGGCTAGATGGC. This codes for CATSRDRGGRLDG. The full CDR3 protein reads CATSRDRGGRLDGYTF.

As concerns this clone: Relative to the germline gene, one junction end is altered; a read error may explain this. CDR3 region: CSVKDYYEQYF. Incomplete CDR3 DNA: TGCAGCGTTAAAGATTACTACGAG. The J gene is TRBJ2-7, the V gene TRBV29-1, with D hard to call. The observed sequence ends 3 residues before the CDR3 terminus, with the missing tail filled in from the germline J gene. This CDR3 is built from 11 residues. Germline CDR1 SQVTM, CDR2 ANQGSEA.

There are many counts of this clone. The CDR3 goes on 3 residues after the read ends, and that part is filled in from the germline J gene. This chain uses TRBV7-3 with TRBJ2-1, with a possible D match to TRBD2 (5 bases). Trimming took off 3 bases at V and 9 bases at J, with 12 bases between the two ends. The CDR3 covers 13 residues. The germline V gene has CDR1 SGHTA and CDR2 FQGTGA. CDR3 amino acids: CASSLEGLGEQFF. The covered CDR3 bases are TGTGCCAGCAGCTTGGAAGGACTGGGTGAG.

Comments on this clone: The read terminates 3 residues ahead of where the CDR3 ends, so the germline J gene completes it. V and J are TRBV7-9 and TRBJ2-5, with D tentatively TRBD1 or TRBD2 (6 bases each). Looked up from germline, CDR1 is SEHNR and CDR2 is FQNEAQ (reference sequence). V dropped 5 bases and J dropped 6 bases, with 16 bases sitting between them. CDR3 length: 14 amino acids. CDR3 protein: CASSGGGYGKTQYF. The sequenced part of the CDR3 DNA is TGTGCCAGCAGCGGAGGGGGTTATGGCAAGACC. Full variable domain (remainder filled in from reference TRBV7-9 and TRBJ2-5): DTGVSQNPRHKITKRGQNVTFRCDPISEHNRLYWYRQTLGQGPEFLTYFQNEAQLEKSRLLSDRFSAERPKGSFSTLEIQRTEQGDSAMYLCASSGGGYGKTQYFGPGTRLLVL.

The part of the CDR3 DNA that was read is TGCAGCGTTGTTTTGACAGGGGCGCCCAGGACC. The encoded protein is CSVVLTGAPRT. The CDR3 in full is CSVVLTGAPRTLHF. V gene TRBV29-1 combines with J gene TRBJ1-6, with 8 bases aligning to TRBD1. Sequencing ends 3 residues short of the CDR3 end; the germline J gene provides the rest. Germline CDR1 reads SQVTM; CDR2 reads ANQGSEA. The CDR3 is made up of 14 amino acids.

In its sample, this clone was seen a few times. The CDR3 end falls 3 residues outside the read, so it is completed with the germline J gene. V and J are TRBV5-1 and TRBJ1-6; D possibly corresponds to TRBD1 (5 bases). The germline V gene encodes CDR1 SGHRS and CDR2 YFSETQ. Trimming pared 0 bases from V and 10 bases from J, leaving 11 bases between. This CDR3 has 14 residues. The CDR3 spells CASSLEDKFSPLHF. CDR3 DNA (partial): TGCGCCAGCAGCTTGGAGGACAAATTCTCACCC.

This clone was counted many times. The sequence runs out 3 residues before the end of the CDR3; the remainder is reconstructed from the germline J gene. This chain links TRBV7-6 with TRBJ2-7; the D gene is possibly TRBD2 (6 bases). This CDR3 is built from 16 residues. V lost 4 bases and J lost 5, with 21 bases in between. CDR1 is SGHVS, CDR2 FNYEAQ, per germline. The CDR3 loop is CASSSSGGRGLNEQYF. The sequenced CDR3 bases are TGTGCCAGCAGCTCCTCTGGCGGCCGGGGGTTGAACGAG.

This clone was counted many times. With the read ending 3 residues before the CDR3 end, the germline J gene is used to fill in that end. The V call is TRBV20-1, the J call TRBJ1-2; 7 nucleotides match TRBD1. The CDR3 contains 14 residues. CDR1 DFQATT and CDR2 SNEGSKA come from the germline V gene (reference sequence). V lost 3 bases to trimming and J lost 4 bases; unmatched junction nucleotides: 8. This CDR3 is CSARNSGTAYGYTF. The covered CDR3 bases are TGCAGTGCTAGGAATTCCGGGACAGCCTATGGC.

This clone was counted ten times or more. The read finishes 3 residues shy of the CDR3 end, and the germline J gene is used to complete it. V gene TRBV7-2 combines with J gene TRBJ1-3; 7 nucleotides align to TRBD1. This CDR3 spans 16 amino acids. The J segment lost 4 bases and the V segment lost 0 bases, leaving 6 bases of the junction unmatched. Germline CDR1 is SGHTA and CDR2 is FQGNSA. Partial CDR3 DNA: TGTGCCAGCAGCTTAGCGACAGGGCTATCGGGAAACACC. It specifies CASSLATGLSGNT. The whole CDR3 protein is CASSLATGLSGNTIYF.

This clone was seen a handful of times. The sequenced fragment ends 3 residues before the CDR3 boundary, so the rest is inferred from the germline J gene. The chain couples TRBV30 to TRBJ1-4, with TRBD1 matching over 7 bases. CDR1 and CDR2 (germline): GTSNPN, SVGIG (reference sequence). The CDR3 loop spans 12 amino acids. V lost 2 bases, J lost 10 bases, and 4 bases stayed unmatched. CDR3 sequence: CAWSIQGRKLFF. The sequenced CDR3 bases are TGTGCCTGGAGTATACAGGGGCGAAAA.

This clone was seen ten or more times. The CDR3 end lies 3 residues beyond the end of the read and is filled in from the germline J gene. The rearrangement joins TRBV19 to TRBJ2-4; TRBD2 matches 10 bases. The V and J ends lost 0 bases and 0 bases, in that order; junction bases with no gene match: 8. Germline assignment: CDR1 LNHDA and CDR2 SQIVND (reference sequence). The CDR3 consists of 19 residues. CDR3 protein: CASSIEVSGGSPAKNIQYF. The sequenced part of the CDR3 DNA is TGTGCCAGTAGTATAGAGGTTAGCGGGGGGTCGCCAGCCAAAAACATT.

This clone was recorded many times. Read sequence stops 3 residues before the CDR3 end, and the germline J gene provides the missing end. This chain connects TRBV5-6 to TRBJ1-2, with 7 bases identical to TRBD1. This CDR3 is built from 14 residues. Germline CDR1 SGHDT, CDR2 YYEEEE. CDR3 sequence reads: CASTIGQAMGGYTF. The part of the CDR3 DNA that was read is TGTGCCAGCACCATAGGACAGGCCATGGGGGGC.